This T cell receptor (beta chain) was captured in a study of neurological immune-mediated disorders. The cDNA was generated through 5'RACE incorporating 10-nucleotide random UMIs. Every sequencing run gave over 200 million TCR-beta sequences, taken from 15-18 subjects. In TCRdb, the 5' RACE reads were re-called with MiXCR into one record per CDR3 protein. The sample lists around 38,000 distinct CDR3 sequences, roughly 15% occurring once. This clonotype was found many times. Its target is not known. Sorted libraries drew on 900,000 to 1,000,000 CD4+ or CD8+ T cells. Findings and caveats of the study: Whereas HTLV-1-associated myelopathy showed the most TCR clonal expansion, multiple sclerosis showed the least, with levels below those of healthy controls.

Germline V gives CDR1 DFQATT, CDR2 SNEGSKA (reference sequence). V lost 6 bases, J lost 3 bases, and 8 bases lay in between. The CDR3 consists of 11 residues. The sequenced sample consisted of CD4+ T cells from blood. The clonotype originates from a woman aged 55-69 years with HTLV-1-associated myelopathy (HAM/TSP). The chain uses TRBV20-1 and TRBJ1-1, with D maybe TRBD1 (6 bases). In nucleotides, the CDR3 is TGCAGTGCACAGGGTTACACTGAAGCTTTCTTT. Amino acids: CSAQGYTEAFF.